This T cell receptor beta chain stems from a study of T-cell reconstitution after alpha-beta-depleted transplantation in children. Molecular barcoding with unique molecular identifiers was used for the TCRbeta library. Using its own MiXCR run on the PCR reads, TCRdb lists one record per CDR3 protein. The table records around 500,000 distinct CDR3 sequences, around 13% of them present only once. Losses at the gene ends were 6 bases for V and 3 bases for J; bases not matched to a gene: 12. Per the germline V gene, CDR1 is DFQATT and CDR2 is SNEGSKA (reference sequence). CDR3 size: 15 residues. The sequence was obtained from a human donor who donated a stem cell graft to a child with combined immunodeficiency. Sequencing used PBMCs from the stem cell graft donor, obtained from the stem cell graft. The chain is built from TRBV20-1 and TRBJ2-7; TRBD2 agrees at 9 bases. The CDR3: CSAEMGGRGFYEQYF. CDR3 nucleotide sequence: TGCAGTGCCGAGATGGGCGGGAGGGGCTTCTACGAGCAGTACTTC.